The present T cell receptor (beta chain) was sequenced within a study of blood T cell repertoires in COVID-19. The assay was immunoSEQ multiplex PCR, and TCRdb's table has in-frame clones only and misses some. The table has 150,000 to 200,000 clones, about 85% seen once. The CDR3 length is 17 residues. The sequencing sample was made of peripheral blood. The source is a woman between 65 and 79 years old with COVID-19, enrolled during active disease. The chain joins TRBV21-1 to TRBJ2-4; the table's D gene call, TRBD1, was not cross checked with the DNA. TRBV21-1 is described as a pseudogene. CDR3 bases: TGTGCCAGCAGCGGAGGCCGGGACACGGGGACCAAAAACATTCAGTACTTC. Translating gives CASSGGRDTGTKNIQYF.